This T cell receptor beta chain came from a study of human T cells and chemical hapten exposure. Study-wide background: Variation in per-sample TCR yields came mainly from small pooled library volume differences.

This clonotype was seen ten or more times. Its antigen remains unknown. Study results and limitations: Sensitizing to DPC left TCRs with a frequency above 1 in 1000 unaltered.

Each cDNA molecule in the library carried unique molecular identifiers. Authors' data handling: The median was around 88,000 TCRs per sample, ranging about 20,000 to 690,600. TCRdb analysed the RACE reads with MiXCR anew, one entry per CDR3 protein. The V and J calls were not made by the authors but by TCRdb's processing. The sample includes about 45,000 distinct CDR3 sequences, about 4.1% of them seen just once. As for time point: healthy volunteer bleed at 2 weeks. Total RNA was extracted from unfractionated whole blood. Germline V gives CDR1 MDHEN, CDR2 SYDVKM. V was cut by 2 bases and J by 3 bases, with 14 bases left in between. This CDR3 region has 16 residues.

The sample was whole blood. The TCR comes from a human donor in good health. Some clones in this sample may be carry-over from other donors' samples. The rearrangement uses TRBV28 and TRBJ2-4; TRBD1 or TRBD2 may be the D gene (6 bases each). The CDR3 reads CASSLTGGQDKNIQYF. CDR3 in DNA: TGTGCCAGCAGTTTAACCGGGGGCCAGGACAAAAACATTCAGTACTTC.